Presented here are 30 T cell receptor beta chains from one specimen sequenced in a study of response to subunit inactivated influenza vaccine. MiXCR was run by TCRdb on the RT-PCR reads, yielding one entry per CDR3 protein. Of 590,000 or so distinct CDR3 sequences listed, roughly 15% are singletons. The specimen comprised PBMCs from blood, sampled roughly 15 days before vaccination. These receptors all stem from a man aged 45-60 years who received an inactivated influenza vaccine.

This clonotype was seen only a few times. The rearrangement uses TRBV6-1 and TRBJ2-1; D remains unclear. The CDR3 has 15 amino acids. Per the germline V gene, CDR1 is MNHNS and CDR2 is SASEGT. V lost 10 bases and J 0 bases, leaving 16 bases between the germline ends. CDR3 protein: CATKGLLGSYNEQFF. CDR3 sequence (DNA): TGTGCCACCAAAGGTCTCCTGGGCTCCTACAATGAGCAGTTCTTC.

This clonotype has ten or more counts. CDR3 nucleotide sequence: TGTGCCAGCAGTTTAGAACAGGGCATCGATGGCTACACCTTC. This translates into CASSLEQGIDGYTF. The chain couples TRBV12-3 or TRBV12-4 to TRBJ1-2; possibly TRBD1 for D (6 bases). Trimming shortened V by 1 base and J by 6 bases, and 12 bases separated the two germline ends. CDR3 length: 14 residues.

The chain's CDR3 is CSVERGGAQYF. For the CDR3, the DNA is TGCAGCGTTGAAAGGGGTGGTGCGCAGTACTTC. The chain combines TRBV29-1 with TRBJ2-7; D perhaps matches TRBD1 (5 bases). The CDR3 has 11 residues. V shed 2 bases and J shed 9 bases, with 11 bases lying between them. Germline lookup yields CDR1 SQVTM and CDR2 ANQGSEA.

The chain carries TRBV2 and TRBJ1-1, with D possibly matching TRBD1 (5 bases). The V gene lost 0 bases and the J gene lost 3 bases, with 11 bases spanning the gap. This CDR3 is built from 15 residues. Germline V CDR1 and CDR2: SNHLY, FYNNEI. The CDR3 sequence: CASSEASGTDTEAFF. The CDR3 DNA sequence: TGTGCCAGCAGTGAAGCCTCCGGGACGGACACTGAAGCTTTCTTT.

This chain joins TRBV18 and TRBJ2-7, with 8 bases that match TRBD1. The CDR3 extends over 16 amino acids. Germline-derived CDR1 and CDR2 are KGHSH and LQKENI. The trim removed 3 bases at V and 7 bases at J, leaving 14 bases unmatched. The DNA of the CDR3 is TGTGCCAGCTCACCTGGAGGCACAGGGGGGTCGGGGGAGCAGTACTTC. Amino acids: CASSPGGTGGSGEQYF.

A few counts support this clonotype. The chain joins TRBV10-3 to TRBJ2-5; 8 bases fit TRBD2. The CDR3 has 15 residues. V shed 4 bases, J shed 1 base, and the junction held 5 bases outside the gene matches. The germline V gene encodes CDR1 ENHRY and CDR2 SYGVKD. The CDR3 coding sequence is TGTGCCATCAGTGGATTAGCGGGGATCCAAGAGACCCAGTACTTC. It encodes CAISGLAGIQETQYF.

The chain is built from TRBV7-2 and TRBJ1-1; D ambiguous. Germline values: CDR1 SGHTA, CDR2 FQGNSA. CDR3 size: 15 residues. Trimming took 0 bases from V and 0 from J, leaving 8 bases between them. The CDR3 loop is CASSLAQTMNTEAFF. The CDR3 bases are TGTGCCAGCAGCTTAGCTCAGACCATGAACACTGAAGCTTTCTTT. The full variable domain, completed using reference TRBV7-2 and TRBJ1-1, is GAGVSQSPSNKVTEKGKDVELRCDPISGHTALYWYRQSLGQGLEFLIYFQGNSAPDKSGLPSDRFSAERTGGSVSTLTIQRTQQEDSAVYLCASSLAQTMNTEAFFGQGTRLTVV.

The rearrangement joins TRBV4-1 to TRBJ1-4; D not certain. Trimming took 3 bases from V and 2 from J, leaving 13 bases between them. The CDR3 is 16 amino acids. Germline V lookup: CDR1 MGHRA, CDR2 YSYEKL. For the CDR3, the DNA is TGCGCCAGCAGCCATCCCCGCACGAAGACTAATGAAAAACTGTTTTTT. It translates to CASSHPRTKTNEKLFF.

The V and J genes are TRBV20-1 and TRBJ2-3; D may be TRBD1 (6 bases). In germline, CDR1 is DFQATT, CDR2 SNEGSKA (reference sequence). The CDR3 runs to 16 residues. Trimming shortened V by 6 bases and J by 0 bases, and 19 bases separated the two germline ends. The CDR3 DNA sequence: TGCAGTGCCTCTAGACAGGCCCGTAGTAGCACAGATACGCAGTATTTT. This gives the protein CSASRQARSSTDTQYF.

V usage is TRBV6-1 and J usage is TRBJ1-5, with D perhaps matching TRBD1 (6 bases). Germline V CDR1 and CDR2: MNHNS, SASEGT. The CDR3 totals 14 residues. V dropped 11 bases and J dropped 2 bases, with 16 bases sitting between them. For the CDR3, the DNA is TGTGCCTCCGGGACATCTTGGGGCAATCAGCCCCAGCATTTT. Amino acid sequence: CASGTSWGNQPQHF.

This clonotype was found a few times. The gene calls are TRBV24-1 and TRBJ2-5, with 12 bases aligning to TRBD2. V was pared by 3 bases and J by 5 bases, with 6 bases of the junction left unmatched. There are 16 residues in the CDR3. Germline CDR1 is KGHDR and CDR2 is SFDVKD. CDR3 sequence (DNA): TGTGCCACCAGTGATAACCTAGCGGGGGGGCTGGAGACCCAGTACTTC. It encodes CATSDNLAGGLETQYF.

This clonotype occurred many times. This rearrangement joins TRBV28 to TRBJ1-2, with D unresolved. Looked up from germline, CDR1 is MDHEN and CDR2 is SYDVKM. The CDR3 extends over 12 amino acids. V lost 5 bases and J 4 bases, leaving 8 bases between the germline ends. Here the CDR3 reads CASSTQSYGYTF. The CDR3, as DNA: TGTGCCAGCAGTACCCAGAGCTATGGCTACACCTTC.

CDR3 residues: CAWSVRQGRENTEAFF. The CDR3 DNA follows: TGTGCCTGGAGTGTTCGACAGGGGCGGGAGAACACTGAAGCTTTCTTT. This chain uses TRBV30 with TRBJ1-1, with 8 bases aligning to TRBD1. V shed 0 bases, J shed 1 base, and the junction held 7 bases outside the gene matches. The germline gives CDR1 GTSNPN, CDR2 SVGIG (reference sequence). The CDR3 is 16 amino acids.

This clonotype was counted many times. The V gene is TRBV12-3 or TRBV12-4, the J gene TRBJ1-1; D gene ambiguous. Trimming cost V 7 bases and J 2 bases, with 14 bases left between them. There are 14 residues in the CDR3. The CDR3 spells CASTPGGKNTEAFF. In nucleotides, the CDR3 is TGTGCCAGCACCCCGGGAGGGAAAAACACTGAAGCTTTCTTT.

This clonotype was observed once. J is TRBJ1-5 and V is TRBV4-3, with D possibly matching TRBD1 (5 bases). The V and J ends lost 0 bases and 2 bases respectively, with 8 bases between them. The CDR3 has 15 amino acids. CDR1 and CDR2 from the germline V gene are LGHNA and YSLEER. Written as DNA, the CDR3 is TGCGCCAGCAGCCAAGAAGGCAGGGGCAATCAGCCCCAGCATTTT. This gives the protein CASSQEGRGNQPQHF.

This clonotype has a handful of counts. The chain couples TRBV20-1 to TRBJ2-1, with TRBD2 matching 11 bases. The junction had 9 bases not matched to a gene; V was cut back by 2 bases and J by 9 bases. Germline V lookup: CDR1 DFQATT, CDR2 SNEGSKA (reference sequence). The CDR3 has 15 amino acids. The CDR3 loop is CSARSTGTSGTEQFF. CDR3 in DNA: TGCAGTGCTAGATCCACCGGGACTAGCGGAACTGAGCAGTTCTTC.

The genes are TRBV9 and TRBJ2-3; 8 positions agree with TRBD2. CDR1 is SGDLS and CDR2 is YYNGEE in the germline V gene. Trimming at V came to 4 bases and at J to 0 bases, leaving 16 bases not matched to a gene. The CDR3 loop spans 19 amino acids. The CDR3: CASSPLGRRGALSTDTQYF. Written as DNA, the CDR3 is TGTGCCAGCAGCCCCTTAGGTCGGCGGGGGGCCCTAAGCACAGATACGCAGTATTTT.

The chain is built from TRBV4-2 and TRBJ2-3; 7 bases map to TRBD2. Germline trimming cut 4 bases from V and 4 bases from J; bases unmatched to any gene: 8. The CDR3 spans 15 residues. Looked up from germline, CDR1 is LGHNA and CDR2 is YNFKEQ. The CDR3 reads CASSRIGLDADTQYF. The CDR3 DNA follows: TGTGCCAGCAGCCGCATTGGACTAGATGCAGATACGCAGTATTTT.

This clonotype has more than one count but fewer than ten. V usage is TRBV28 and J usage is TRBJ2-1; maybe TRBD2 (6 bases). Germline V gene lookup returns CDR1 MDHEN and CDR2 SYDVKM. The CDR3 spans 15 residues. V gave up 3 bases and J gave up 2 bases, with 11 bases separating them. The DNA of the CDR3 is TGTGCCAGCAGTTTCGGCGGGACTCCCTACAATGAGCAGTTCTTC. Its protein product is CASSFGGTPYNEQFF.

This chain connects TRBV5-1 to TRBJ2-3, with D perhaps being TRBD1 or TRBD2 (6 bases each). V gave up 7 bases and J gave up 2 bases, with 11 bases separating them. The germline CDR1 and CDR2 sequences are SGHRS and YFSETQ. CDR3 length: 13 amino acids. This chain's CDR3 is CASGTGATDTQYF. The CDR3 DNA follows: TGCGCCAGCGGTACGGGGGCCACAGATACGCAGTATTTT.

The V gene is TRBV6-1, the J gene TRBJ2-3; D not resolved. The V gene's germline CDR1 is MNHNS and CDR2 SASEGT. The CDR3 has 14 residues. V was clipped by 6 bases and J by 3 bases, with 13 bases between them. The CDR3 loop reads CASRLHTNTDTQYF. The CDR3 DNA reads as TGTGCCAGCAGACTCCACACTAATACAGATACGCAGTATTTT.

This rearrangement joins TRBV7-9 to TRBJ2-7, with 8 bases that match TRBD2. Per the germline V gene, CDR1 is SEHNR and CDR2 is FQNEAQ (reference sequence). Germline trimming cut 8 bases from V and 2 bases from J; bases unmatched to any gene: 5. The length of the CDR3 is 13 residues. The CDR3 protein is CASSGGRPYEQYF. The CDR3 nucleotides are TGTGCCAGCTCTGGCGGGAGGCCCTACGAGCAGTACTTC.

Note on this clonotype: One end of the junction is discordant with germline, which a read error may explain. The chain recombines TRBV5-1 with TRBJ2-1; D gene unclear. Germline V lookup: CDR1 SGHRS, CDR2 YFSETQ. This CDR3 contains 15 residues. The CDR3 DNA reads as TGCGCCAGCAGCGCTTACGTAAGCTCCTACAATGAGCAGCTCTTC. Amino acid sequence: CASSAYVSSYNEQLF.

This clonotype was found a few times. The chain uses TRBV6-5 and TRBJ2-3; 10 positions match TRBD2. CDR1 MNHEY and CDR2 SVGAGI come from the germline V gene. Trimming cost V 2 bases and J 0 bases; bases outside gene matches: 8. The CDR3 contains 18 residues. CDR3 nucleotides: TGTGCCAGCAGTTACATAGGACTAGCGGTTTCTAGCACAGATACGCAGTATTTT. It specifies CASSYIGLAVSSTDTQYF.

The table lists this clonotype with many counts. The chain is built from TRBV3-1 and TRBJ2-5; D possibly corresponds to TRBD2 (6 bases). V was cut by 8 bases and J by 2 bases, with 15 bases left in between. Germline CDR1 and CDR2: LGHDT and YNNKEL (reference sequence). The CDR3 is made up of 14 amino acids. The CDR3 spells CASRERARQETQYF. CDR3 bases: TGTGCCAGCCGAGAGCGGGCCCGACAAGAGACCCAGTACTTC.

This clonotype occurred many times. The rearrangement links TRBV5-1 to TRBJ1-3; TRBD1 is a possible D gene (5 bases). Germline assignment: CDR1 SGHRS and CDR2 YFSETQ. The CDR3 runs to 13 residues. Deletions cut 4 bases from V and 4 bases from J, with 9 bases between. As DNA, the CDR3 is TGCGCCAGCAGCCCTGACAGAGGAAACACCATATATTTT. It yields the protein CASSPDRGNTIYF.

Here the CDR3 reads CAWSTSGGAGQFF. CDR3 coding DNA: TGTGCCTGGAGTACTAGCGGGGGGGCAGGGCAGTTCTTC. This chain connects TRBV30 to TRBJ2-1; 13 bases map to TRBD2. The CDR3 has 13 amino acids. Trimming removed 2 bases from V and 12 bases from J; junction bases left unmatched: 4. CDR1 and CDR2 from the germline V gene are GTSNPN and SVGIG (reference sequence). Full variable domain (outside the CDR3, taken from reference TRBV30 and TRBJ2-1): SQTIHQWPATLVQPVGSPLSLECTVEGTSNPNLYWYRQAAGRGLQLLFYSVGIGQISSEVPQNLSASRPQDRQFILSSKKLLLSDSGFYLCAWSTSGGAGQFFGPGTRLTVL.

This clonotype has only a few counts. The chain joins TRBV7-2 to TRBJ2-4; D might be TRBD1 or TRBD2, each matching 5 bases. Trimming pared 4 bases from V and 3 bases from J, leaving 10 bases between. CDR1 is SGHTA and CDR2 is FQGNSA in the germline V gene. The length of the CDR3 is 14 residues. The CDR3 loop is CASSSRDHKNIQYF. CDR3 coding DNA: TGTGCCAGCAGCTCCCGGGACCACAAAAACATTCAGTACTTC. Filled out from reference TRBV7-2 and TRBJ2-4, the complete variable domain reads GAGVSQSPSNKVTEKGKDVELRCDPISGHTALYWYRQSLGQGLEFLIYFQGNSAPDKSGLPSDRFSAERTGGSVSTLTIQRTQQEDSAVYLCASSSRDHKNIQYFGAGTRLSVL.

This chain joins TRBV18 and TRBJ2-7, with D unclear. Germline V CDR1 and CDR2: KGHSH, LQKENI. CDR3 size: 13 residues. V was shortened by 5 bases and J by 4 bases, with 12 bases between the two germline ends. Written as DNA, the CDR3 is TGTGCCAGCTCAAGCGACCCGTCGTACGAGCAGTACTTC. Amino acids: CASSSDPSYEQYF.

This clonotype was detected many times. The chain recombines TRBV5-6 with TRBJ2-7; D is perhaps TRBD1 (7 bases). This CDR3 spans 13 amino acids. Germline CDR1 SGHDT, CDR2 YYEEEE. The ends were cut back, 2 bases at V and 7 bases at J, with 13 bases in the middle. Written as DNA, the CDR3 is TGTGCCAGCAGCTTTCCGACAGGGAGGGAGCAGTACTTC. Translating gives CASSFPTGREQYF.